This T cell receptor beta chain was documented in a study of cytomegalovirus exposure and HLA in healthy donors. Notes on the study in general: Later analysis demonstrated an association between a missense DCLRE1C variant and TCR beta V- and J-gene trimming. Certain sequence variants were highly shared and formed a cluster, and this cluster was likely a sequencing artifact.

PCR involved 60 Vbeta and 13 Jbeta primers. Generated by immunoSEQ multiplex PCR, the TCRdb table keeps only in-frame clones and is missing some. The sample includes approximately 110,000 clones, about three quarters of them seen just once. As regards this clone: What it binds is not known.

This CDR3 spans 14 amino acids. Germline CDR1 is SGHRS and CDR2 is YFSETQ. Germline trimming cut 0 bases from V and 4 bases from J; bases unmatched to any gene: 2. Sequencing was done on a sample of PBMCs. The chain is built from TRBV5-1 and TRBJ1-1; TRBD1 aligns across 8 bases. This clonotype was obtained from a woman aged 25 to 45 in good health and CMV-seronegative. The CDR3: CASSLGQGSTEAFF. Written as DNA, the CDR3 is TGCGCCAGCAGCTTGGGACAGGGGAGCACTGAAGCTTTCTTT.